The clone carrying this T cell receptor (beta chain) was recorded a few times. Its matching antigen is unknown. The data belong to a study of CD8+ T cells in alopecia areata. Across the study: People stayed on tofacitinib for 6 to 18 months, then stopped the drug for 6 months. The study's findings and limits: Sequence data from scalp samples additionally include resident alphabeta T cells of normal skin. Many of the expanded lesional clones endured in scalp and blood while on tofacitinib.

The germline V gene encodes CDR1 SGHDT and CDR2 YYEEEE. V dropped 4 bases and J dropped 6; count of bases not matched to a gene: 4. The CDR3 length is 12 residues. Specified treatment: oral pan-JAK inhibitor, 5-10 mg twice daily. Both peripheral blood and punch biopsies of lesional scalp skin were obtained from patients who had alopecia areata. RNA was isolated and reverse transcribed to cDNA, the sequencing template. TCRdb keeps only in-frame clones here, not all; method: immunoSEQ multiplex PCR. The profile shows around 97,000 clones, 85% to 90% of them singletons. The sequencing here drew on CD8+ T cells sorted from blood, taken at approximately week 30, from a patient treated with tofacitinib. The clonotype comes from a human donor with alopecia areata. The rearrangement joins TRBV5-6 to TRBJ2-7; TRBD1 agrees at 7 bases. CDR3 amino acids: CASSGDSLEQYF. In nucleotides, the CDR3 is TGTGCCAGCAGCGGGGACAGCCTCGAGCAGTACTTC.